This T cell receptor (beta chain) was retrieved from a study of blood T cell repertoires in COVID-19. As for the study in general: COVID-19 samples from acute and convalescent phases originated in the United States, Italy and Spain.

The assay was immunoSEQ multiplex PCR, and TCRdb's table has in-frame clones only and misses some. The sample lists about 82,000 clones; around 78% were seen once. The CDR3 is 16 residues long. Sample: peripheral blood. The receptor's source is a man between 60 and 75 years old with COVID-19, enrolled during active disease. The V and J genes are TRBV21-1 and TRBJ2-1; TRBD2 is taken as the D call from the table, unchecked against the DNA. TRBV21-1 is a pseudogene locus. As DNA, the CDR3 is TGTGCCAGCGGACTAGCGGGTCGCCAGACCTACAATGAGCAGTTCTTC. This translates into CASGLAGRQTYNEQFF.